The clone carrying this T cell receptor (beta chain) was seen once. The sample comes from a study of high-grade serous ovarian cancer treatment subgroups. Tumor tissue was taken before any definitive surgery or chemotherapy was given. Assay: immunoSEQ multiplex PCR; the TCRdb copy retains only in-frame clones and omits some. The data hold several thousand clones, with approximately 70% observed a single time. The CDR3 totals 15 residues. Germline V gene data show CDR1 as KGHSH and CDR2 as LQKENI. The V end lost 2 bases, the J end lost 5 bases, and 15 bases lay between the germline ends. The sequenced material came from tumor tissue. The rearrangement joins TRBV18 to TRBJ2-5, with TRBD2 as a possible D gene (7 bases). This receptor was taken from a human donor with high-grade serous ovarian cancer. CDR3: CASSPSNGGPETQYF. The CDR3 region has the DNA TGTGCCAGCTCACCATCCAACGGGGGGCCTGAGACCCAGTACTTC.